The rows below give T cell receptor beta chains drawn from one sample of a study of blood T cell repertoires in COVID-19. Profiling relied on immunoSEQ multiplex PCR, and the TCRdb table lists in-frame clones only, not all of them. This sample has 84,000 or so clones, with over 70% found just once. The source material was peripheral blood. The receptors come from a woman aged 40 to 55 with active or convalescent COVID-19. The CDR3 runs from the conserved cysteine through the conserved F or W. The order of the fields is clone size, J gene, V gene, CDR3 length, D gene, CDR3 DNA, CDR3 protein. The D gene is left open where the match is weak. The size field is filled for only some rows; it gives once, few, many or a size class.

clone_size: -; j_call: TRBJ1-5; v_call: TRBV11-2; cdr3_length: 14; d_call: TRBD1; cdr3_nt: TGTGCCAGCAGCTTAGGTACAGGGGGCCCGCCCCAGCATTTT; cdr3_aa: CASSLGTGGPPQHF
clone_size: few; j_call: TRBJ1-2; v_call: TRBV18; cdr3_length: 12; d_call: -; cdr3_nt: TGTGCCAGCTCACCACGGGAGTATGGCTACACCTTC; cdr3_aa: CASSPREYGYTF
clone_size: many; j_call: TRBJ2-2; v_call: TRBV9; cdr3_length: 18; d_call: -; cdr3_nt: TGTGCCAGCAGCCCGGAGGGGGCCGTACTTGGGAACACCGGGGAGCTGTTTTTT; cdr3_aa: CASSPEGAVLGNTGELFF
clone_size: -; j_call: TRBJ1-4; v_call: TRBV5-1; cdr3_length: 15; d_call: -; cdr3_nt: TGCGCCAGCAGCTTGAGGGAGAGTATTAATGAAAAACTGTTTTTT; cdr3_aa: CASSLRESINEKLFF
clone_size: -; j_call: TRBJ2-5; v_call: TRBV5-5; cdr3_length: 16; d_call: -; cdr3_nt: TGTGCCAGCAGCTTTGGGACCCGGGACACCCCCGAGACCCAGTACTTC; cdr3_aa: CASSFGTRDTPETQYF
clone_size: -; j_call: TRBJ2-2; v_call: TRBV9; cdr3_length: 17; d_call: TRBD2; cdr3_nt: TGTGCCAGCAGCGTAGGTTGGACTAGCGATGGCACCGGGGAGCTGTTTTTT; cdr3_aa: CASSVGWTSDGTGELFF
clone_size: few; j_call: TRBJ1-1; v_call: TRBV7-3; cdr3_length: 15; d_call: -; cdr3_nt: TGTGCCAGCAGCTTAATATTGGTAGGGAGCACTGAAGCTTTCTTT; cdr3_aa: CASSLILVGSTEAFF
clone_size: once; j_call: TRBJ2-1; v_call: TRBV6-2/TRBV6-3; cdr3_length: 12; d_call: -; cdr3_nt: TGTGCCAGCAGTTACTTCGGACAAGGCCAGTTCTTC; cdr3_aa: CASSYFGQGQFF
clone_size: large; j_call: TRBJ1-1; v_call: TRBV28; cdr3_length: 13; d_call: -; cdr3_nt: TGTGCCAGCAGCGCCCTGGGGGGACCTGAAGCTTTCTTT; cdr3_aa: CASSALGGPEAFF
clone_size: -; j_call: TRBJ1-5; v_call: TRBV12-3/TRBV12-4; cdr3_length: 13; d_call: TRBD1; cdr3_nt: TGTGCCAGCAGTACAGGGGTGGATCAGCCCCAGCATTTT; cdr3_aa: CASSTGVDQPQHF
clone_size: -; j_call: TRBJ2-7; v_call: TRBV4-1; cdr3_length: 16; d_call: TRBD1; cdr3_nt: TGCGCCAGCAGATATTCCGGGACAGGGCTAACCTACGAGCAGTACTTC; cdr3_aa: CASRYSGTGLTYEQYF
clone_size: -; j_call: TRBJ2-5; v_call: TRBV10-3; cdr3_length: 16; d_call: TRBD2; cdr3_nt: TGTGCCATCAGTCCGGGACTAGCGGGAGGCCGAGAGACCCAGTACTTC; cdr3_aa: CAISPGLAGGRETQYF
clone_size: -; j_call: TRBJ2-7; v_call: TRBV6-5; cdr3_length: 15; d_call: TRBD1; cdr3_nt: TGTGCCAGCAGGGCCGGGACAGGGGGCGCGCGTGAGCAGTACTTC; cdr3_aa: CASRAGTGGAREQYF
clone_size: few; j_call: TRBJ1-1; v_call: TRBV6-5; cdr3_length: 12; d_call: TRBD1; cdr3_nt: TGTGCCAGCAGTCCAAGGACAGGGAAAGCTTTCTTT; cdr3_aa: CASSPRTGKAFF
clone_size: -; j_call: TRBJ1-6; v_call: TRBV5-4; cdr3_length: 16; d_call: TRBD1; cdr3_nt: TGTGCCAGCAGCTCCTCCAGGGACAGGCCGAATTCACCCCTCCACTTT; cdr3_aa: CASSSSRDRPNSPLHF
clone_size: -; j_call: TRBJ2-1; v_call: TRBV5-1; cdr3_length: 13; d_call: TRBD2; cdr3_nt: TGCGCCAGCAGCTTGGCGGGGGGAAATGAGCAGTTCTTC; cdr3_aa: CASSLAGGNEQFF
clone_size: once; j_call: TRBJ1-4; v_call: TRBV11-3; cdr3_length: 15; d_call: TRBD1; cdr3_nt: TGTGCCAGCAGCTTTTCCGGGACAGGCGATGAAAAACTGTTTTTT; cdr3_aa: CASSFSGTGDEKLFF
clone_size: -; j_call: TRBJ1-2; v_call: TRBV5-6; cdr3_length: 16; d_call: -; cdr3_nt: TGTGCCAGCAGCTTGGCCGGGGGGTTTGAGAACTATGGCTACACCTTC; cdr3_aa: CASSLAGGFENYGYTF
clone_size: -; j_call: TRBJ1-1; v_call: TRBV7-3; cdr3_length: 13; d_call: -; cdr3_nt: TGTGCCAGCAGCTCCGGGGTGGGGTCTGAAGCTTTCTTT; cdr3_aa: CASSSGVGSEAFF
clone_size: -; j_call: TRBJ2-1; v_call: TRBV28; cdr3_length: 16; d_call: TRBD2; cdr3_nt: TGTGCCAGCAGTCCCTCACTAGCGGGGGCTTACAATGAGCAGTTCTTC; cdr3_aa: CASSPSLAGAYNEQFF
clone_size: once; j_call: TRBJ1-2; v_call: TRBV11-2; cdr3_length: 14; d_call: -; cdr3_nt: TGTGCCAGCAGCTTGGACTTAACCAACTATGGCTACACCTTC; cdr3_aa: CASSLDLTNYGYTF
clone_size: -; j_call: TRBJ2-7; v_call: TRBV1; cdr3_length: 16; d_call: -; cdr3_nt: TGCACCAGCAGCCAGGTCGCGGGTCCGAGGGCCTACGAGCAGTACTTC; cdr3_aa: CTSSQVAGPRAYEQYF
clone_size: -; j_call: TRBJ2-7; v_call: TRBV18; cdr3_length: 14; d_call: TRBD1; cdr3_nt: TGTGCCAGCTCAGCACCGGGACAGGGCGACGAGCAGTACTTC; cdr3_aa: CASSAPGQGDEQYF
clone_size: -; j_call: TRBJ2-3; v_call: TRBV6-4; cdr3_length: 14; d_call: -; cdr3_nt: TGTGCCAGCAGTGCGGGACTCAGCACAGATACGCAGTATTTT; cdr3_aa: CASSAGLSTDTQYF